Below are 6 T cell receptor beta chains sequenced from a single sample in a study of CD8+CD57+ T cells in acquired aplastic anemia. Sequencing was done on patients that had shown CD8+CD57+ cell expansion by flow cytometry. Using genomic DNA as the template, TCR beta VDJ and CDR3 profiling was carried out. TCRdb re-analysed the reads in MiXCR, keeping a single row per CDR3 protein. The sample holds 160,000 or so distinct CDR3 sequences; 71% are singletons and the top ten take approximately 42%. The sequenced sample was sorted CD4+, CD8+, or CD8+CD57+ T cells (not recorded which) from PBMCs. Receptor source: a human donor with aplastic anemia.

The chain is built from TRBV2 and TRBJ1-2; D ambiguous. V lost 3 bases and J 5 bases, leaving 13 bases between the germline ends. CDR1 and CDR2 (germline): SNHLY, FYNNEI. This CDR3 contains 14 residues. The CDR3 DNA reads as TGTGCCAGCAGTGAGGCCGGGCCTGAATATGGCTACACCTTC. Translating gives CASSEAGPEYGYTF.

The chain joins TRBV2 to TRBJ2-6; the D is unclear. Germline V CDR1 and CDR2: SNHLY, FYNNEI. Trimming shortened V by 3 bases and J by 0 bases, and 12 bases separated the two germline ends. The CDR3 is made up of 17 amino acids. This chain's CDR3 is CASSDYPPSSGANVLTF. The CDR3 DNA sequence: TGTGCCAGCAGTGACTATCCCCCTTCCTCTGGGGCCAACGTCCTGACTTTC.

This clonotype was recorded a few times. The chain links TRBV20-1 to TRBJ2-7; D gene unclear. V lost 3 bases to trimming and J lost 0 bases, with 9 bases between them. This CDR3 has 13 residues. Germline lookup yields CDR1 DFQATT and CDR2 SNEGSKA (reference sequence). CDR3 region: CSARDRLSYEQYF. The CDR3 DNA reads TGCAGTGCTAGGGACCGTCTCTCCTACGAGCAGTACTTC.

The chain carries TRBV10-1 and TRBJ2-5; D call uncertain. CDR3 length: 13 amino acids. Germline CDR1 is WNHNN and CDR2 is SYGVQD (reference sequence). The V end lost 2 bases, the J end lost 5 bases, and 9 bases lay between the germline ends. Written as DNA, the CDR3 is TGCGCCAGCAGTGAGGGGCGAGATGAGACCCAGTACTTC. It translates to CASSEGRDETQYF.

The rearrangement links TRBV10-3 to TRBJ1-2, with D perhaps TRBD1 (5 bases). The V end was cut by 2 bases, the J end by 8 bases, with 9 bases between. The CDR3 is 12 residues long. Germline V gene data show CDR1 as ENHRY and CDR2 as SYGVKD. For the CDR3, the DNA is TGTGCCATCAGTGAGGGGGCGGGGGGCTACACCTTC. This codes for CAISEGAGGYTF.

CDR3 coding DNA: TGTGCCAGCAGTGAATTGGGACAGGGGGCCGTCGCCATAGGCTACACCTTC. It translates to CASSELGQGAVAIGYTF. This chain joins TRBV25-1 and TRBJ1-2, with 12 bases matching TRBD1. Germline V lookup: CDR1 MGHDK, CDR2 SYGVNS. Germline trimming cut 1 base from V and 8 bases from J; bases unmatched to any gene: 11. This CDR3 has 17 amino acids.